The subject of this entry is one TCR beta chain. The antigen is undetermined. This same CDR3 is encoded by further DNA sequences in the sample. This specimen belongs to a study of beta chain features in type 1 diabetes. Study conclusions and caveats: TCRB CDR3 length was moderately but significantly reduced in all four CD4+ subsets of Type 1 diabetes patients. Type 1 diabetes patients had VDJ junctions that carried fewer insertions and more deletions.

Reverse transcription of all isolated RNA meant that expressed TCRB transcripts were sequenced. Produced via immunoSEQ multiplex PCR; TCRdb's table is partial and in-frame only. Of hundreds of thousands of clones in the sample, around 16% were seen once. Deletions cut 0 bases from V and 0 bases from J, with 4 bases between. This CDR3 has 15 residues. Germline values: CDR1 SGHNT, CDR2 YYREEE (reference sequence). The V gene is TRBV5-4, the J gene TRBJ2-6, with unresolved D. This clonotype was sampled from a man aged 18 to 30 in good health. The sequenced sample consisted of naive CD4+ T cells from blood. This CDR3 is CASSLDLSGANVLTF. The DNA of the CDR3 is TGTGCCAGCAGCTTGGACCTCTCTGGGGCCAACGTCCTGACTTTC.